This TCR beta chain appears in the sequencing data of a study of T cell repertoires in cytomegalovirus infection. Findings of the study overall: HLA-C-restricted CMV-specific TCR beta clonotypes prevailed in the ex vivo response.

TCRdb independently ran MiXCR on the reads; one entry per CDR3 protein. The table shows about 600,000 distinct CDR3 sequences, with roughly a quarter occurring only once. This clonotype was seen more than once but under ten times. Its antigen is unidentified. The J segment lost 4 bases and the V segment lost 0 bases, leaving 4 bases of the junction unmatched. Germline assignment: CDR1 MGHRA and CDR2 YSYEKL. CDR3 length: 15 residues. The chain recombines TRBV4-1 with TRBJ1-1, with 8 bases identical to TRBD1. The sample was CD8+ T cells from PBMCs. This receptor was identified in a human donor in good health (CMV status not recorded). Some clones in this sample may be carry-over from other donors' samples. As DNA, the CDR3 is TGCGCCAGCAGCCAAGAGGACAGGGCGAGCACTGAAGCTTTCTTT. The encoded protein is CASSQEDRASTEAFF.